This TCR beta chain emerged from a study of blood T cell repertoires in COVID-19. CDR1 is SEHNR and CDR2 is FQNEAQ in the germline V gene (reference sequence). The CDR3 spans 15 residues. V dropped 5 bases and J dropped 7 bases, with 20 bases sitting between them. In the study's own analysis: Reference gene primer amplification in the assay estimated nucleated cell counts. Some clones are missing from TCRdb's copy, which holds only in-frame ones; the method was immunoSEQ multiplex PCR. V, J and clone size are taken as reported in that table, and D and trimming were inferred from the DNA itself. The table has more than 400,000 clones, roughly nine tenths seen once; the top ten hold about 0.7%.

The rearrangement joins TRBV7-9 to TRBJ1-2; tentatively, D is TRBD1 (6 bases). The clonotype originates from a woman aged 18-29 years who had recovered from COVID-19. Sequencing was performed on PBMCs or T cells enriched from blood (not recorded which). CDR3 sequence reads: CASSLHRDTLFGYTF. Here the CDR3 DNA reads TGTGCCAGCAGCCTCCACCGGGACACGCTATTTGGCTACACCTTC.